One sample yielded the 25 T cell receptor beta chains listed below, sequenced in a study of molecular identifiers for immune sequencing clone quantification. TCRdb independently ran MiXCR on the PCR reads; one entry per CDR3 protein. Found here are roughly 630,000 distinct CDR3 sequences, approximately 24% of them singletons; the top ten hold 0.78%. Sequencing was performed on naive CD8+ T cells from blood, with Jurkat cell RNA spiked in. Noted subset: FACS-sorted CD8+CD4-CCR7+CD45RA+ naive T cells. These receptors were taken from a human donor in good health. Some libraries in this study had Jurkat cell RNA spiked in.

This clonotype has at least ten counts. This chain joins TRBV3-1 and TRBJ1-3, with 7 bases lining up with TRBD1. Trimming removed 4 bases from V and 0 bases from J; junction bases left unmatched: 3. The CDR3 runs to 15 residues. Germline CDR1 LGHDT, CDR2 YNNKEL (reference sequence). CDR3 region: CASSPGDSSGNTIYF. In DNA form, the CDR3 reads TGTGCCAGCAGCCCGGGGGACAGCTCTGGAAACACCATATATTTT.

Ten or more counts support this clonotype. V gene TRBV7-8 combines with J gene TRBJ2-5; D is unresolved. This CDR3 has 11 residues. Germline CDR1 and CDR2: SGHVS and FQNEAQ. V was cut by 3 bases and J by 5 bases, with 4 bases left in between. The CDR3 bases are TGTGCCAGCAGCTTGCCGGAGACCCAGTACTTC. This gives the protein CASSLPETQYF.

In regard to this clonotype: A much larger clone is a single base away; this may be a read error. This chain uses TRBV5-1 with TRBJ2-3; a possible D gene is TRBD2 (6 bases). The V end was cut by 5 bases, the J end by 0 bases, with 31 bases between. Germline lookup yields CDR1 SGHRS and CDR2 YFSETQ. This CDR3 has 21 residues. DNA for the CDR3: TGCGCCAGCAGTTGCCCAATAGATGTTGCGGGAAACAGCGCTAGCACAGATACGCAGTATTTT. As protein: CASSCPIDVAGNSASTDTQYF.

This clonotype has at least ten counts. The CDR3 sequence: CASSYSGGLGANVLTF. DNA of the CDR3: TGTGCCAGCAGTTACAGTGGGGGGCTTGGGGCCAACGTCCTGACTTTC. The chain has TRBV6-5 and TRBJ2-6; D may be TRBD1 or TRBD2 (6 bases each). V lost 2 bases and J 3 bases, leaving 11 bases between the germline ends. Germline V gene lookup returns CDR1 MNHEY and CDR2 SVGAGI. This CDR3 has 16 amino acids.

Regarding this clonotype: Since a much larger clone is just one base distant, this may be a read error. The conserved phenylalanine or tryptophan is not found at the CDR3 terminus, so this likely reflects a read error. The chain employs TRBV11-2 and TRBJ2-3, with TRBD2 matching over 8 bases. CDR1 and CDR2 from the germline V gene are SGHAT and FQNNGV. The CDR3 is 15 amino acids. Unmatched junction bases numbered 11, after V lost 6 bases and J lost 6 bases. CDR3 in DNA: TGTGCCAGCAGAGGAGCGGGAGCACCCATCGATACGCAGTATTCT. It translates to CASRGAGAPIDTQYS.

This clonotype has a handful of counts. This sequence joins TRBV9 and TRBJ2-1; D is unclear. V was trimmed by 4 bases and J by 5 bases, leaving 7 bases between them. The germline gives CDR1 SGDLS, CDR2 YYNGEE. The CDR3 length is 12 residues. Written as DNA, the CDR3 is TGTGCCAGCAGCCCCCCGCACAATGAGCAGTTCTTC. It yields the protein CASSPPHNEQFF.

This clonotype has a count of ten or more. The rearrangement links TRBV6-2 or TRBV6-3 to TRBJ1-5, with 8 bases aligning to TRBD1. The CDR3 extends over 17 amino acids. V lost 2 bases to trimming and J lost 3 bases; unmatched junction nucleotides: 9. Per the germline V gene, CDR1 is MNHEY and CDR2 is SVGEGT. CDR3 sequence (DNA): TGTGCCAGCAGTTACCCGCGGACAGGGACGAACAATCAGCCCCAGCATTTT. Residues: CASSYPRTGTNNQPQHF.

At least ten counts were recorded for this clonotype. The J gene is TRBJ2-5, the V gene TRBV28; 8 positions match TRBD1. From germline, CDR1 is MDHEN and CDR2 SYDVKM. The CDR3 runs to 13 residues. The trim removed 6 bases at V and 3 bases at J, leaving 3 bases unmatched. The CDR3 nucleotides are TGTGCCAGCAGGACAGGGGAAGAAGAGACCCAGTACTTC. It yields the protein CASRTGEEETQYF.

The V call is TRBV9, the J call TRBJ2-3; D may match TRBD1 or TRBD2 (6 bases each). CDR1 is SGDLS, CDR2 YYNGEE, per germline. V gave up 3 bases and J gave up 1 base, with 15 bases separating them. The CDR3 extends over 16 amino acids. Here the CDR3 reads CASSGASGGRTDTQYF. In DNA form, the CDR3 reads TGTGCCAGCAGCGGGGCTAGTGGGGGGCGCACAGATACGCAGTATTTT.

This clonotype was recorded at least ten times. V and J are TRBV4-1 and TRBJ2-3, with 7 bases identical to TRBD1. CDR1 and CDR2 (germline): MGHRA, YSYEKL. V lost 2 bases to trimming and J lost 4 bases; unmatched junction nucleotides: 6. The CDR3 has 15 residues. CDR3 sequence: CASSQLQGTADTQYF. The CDR3 DNA reads TGCGCCAGCAGCCAACTACAGGGGACGGCAGATACGCAGTATTTT.

This clonotype was seen at least ten times. The germline gene is not matched at one end of the junction; a read error may be the cause. The CDR3 protein is CSVEESSGRAKVGYEQYF. The CDR3 coding sequence is TGCAGCGTCGAAGAGTCCAGCGGGAGGGCCAAAGTCGGATACGAGCAGTACTTC. The chain links TRBV29-1 to TRBJ2-7; 10 bases line up with TRBD2. The germline gives CDR1 SQVTM, CDR2 ANQGSEA. The CDR3 contains 18 residues.

The rearrangement links TRBV10-2 to TRBJ1-1; D unresolved. The CDR3 has 13 amino acids. V gave up 1 base and J gave up 6 bases, with 9 bases separating them. Germline V CDR1 and CDR2: WSHSY, SAAADI. CDR3 in amino acids: CASSELELAEAFF. The CDR3 nucleotides read TGCGCCAGCAGTGAGTTGGAGTTGGCTGAAGCTTTCTTT.

This clonotype has just a few counts. V and J are TRBV13 and TRBJ1-1; no definite D call. Germline loops: CDR1 PRHDT, CDR2 FYEKMQ (reference sequence). V lost 2 bases and J 2 bases, leaving 12 bases between the germline ends. The CDR3 consists of 15 residues. The CDR3 DNA is TGTGCCAGCAGCTTAAACAGCGTAAAAAACACTGAAGCTTTCTTT. This gives the protein CASSLNSVKNTEAFF. The variable domain in full, with the rest retrieved from reference TRBV13 and TRBJ1-1, is AAGVIQSPRHLIKEKRETATLKCYPIPRHDTVYWYQQGPGQDPQFLISFYEKMQSDKGSIPDRFSAQQFSDYHSELNMSSLELGDSALYFCASSLNSVKNTEAFFGQGTRLTVV.

This rearrangement joins TRBV6-2 or TRBV6-3 to TRBJ2-7; D is uncertain. V lost 2 bases to trimming and J lost 4 bases, with 12 bases between them. Germline assignment: CDR1 MNHEY and CDR2 SVGEGT. The CDR3 runs 14 residues. Written as DNA, the CDR3 is TGTGCCAGCAGTTACCGGTACTCCGTTTACGAGCAGTACTTC. Translation gives CASSYRYSVYEQYF.

This clonotype was recorded a few times. The V call is TRBV7-9, the J call TRBJ2-7; D may be TRBD1 or TRBD2 (6 bases each). The germline V and J ends were trimmed by 6 bases and 6 bases, with 15 bases remaining between them. The germline CDR1 and CDR2 sequences are SEHNR and FQNEAQ (reference sequence). There are 13 residues in the CDR3. As DNA, the CDR3 is TGTGCCAGCAGTGAAGGGGGGATTCCCGAGCAGTACTTC. It yields the protein CASSEGGIPEQYF.

Turning to this clonotype: This may be a read error: a much more frequent sequence differs by one nucleotide. This chain links TRBV29-1 with TRBJ1-1; D not certain. The length of the CDR3 is 13 residues. CDR1 SQVTM and CDR2 ANQGSEA come from the germline V gene. V was shortened by 7 bases and J by 0 bases, with 12 bases between the two germline ends. CDR3 DNA: TGCAGCGCCCGACGGGGTATGAACACTGAAGCTTTCTTT. Protein product: CSARRGMNTEAFF.

Of note for this clonotype: Given a much more abundant clone one base away, this may be a read error. The rearrangement uses TRBV28 and TRBJ1-5, with TRBD1 matching over 8 bases. Per the germline V gene, CDR1 is MDHEN and CDR2 is SYDVKM. This CDR3 is 14 amino acids long. The ends lost 3 bases at V and 6 bases at J; junction bases unmatched: 4. The CDR3 DNA reads TGTGCCAGCAGTTTCAGGGGGCATGGTCAGCCCCAGCATTTT. It specifies CASSFRGHGQPQHF.

The V gene is TRBV4-1, the J gene TRBJ1-2, with D possibly matching TRBD1 (5 bases). Germline V gives CDR1 MGHRA, CDR2 YSYEKL. V lost 0 bases to trimming and J lost 4 bases, with 12 bases between them. CDR3 length equals 15 residues. The CDR3 coding sequence is TGCGCCAGCAGCCAAGAGGTCGGGACCATCTATGGCTACACCTTC. Its translation: CASSQEVGTIYGYTF.

The genes are TRBV11-2 and TRBJ1-1, with 7 bases fitting TRBD1. Trimming took 2 bases from V and 5 from J; bases not matched to a gene: 8. The germline gives CDR1 SGHAT, CDR2 FQNNGV. The CDR3 contains 15 residues. CDR3 sequence: CASSLLRTGATEAFF. CDR3 bases: TGTGCCAGCAGCTTACTCCGGACAGGTGCGACTGAAGCTTTCTTT.

This clonotype turned up a few times. This chain uses TRBV6-1 with TRBJ1-1; D perhaps matches TRBD1 (6 bases). This CDR3 region has 17 residues. CDR1 and CDR2 from the germline V gene are MNHNS and SASEGT. The V end lost 7 bases, the J end lost 1 base, and 22 bases lay between the germline ends. The DNA of the CDR3 is TGTGCCAGCACCGCGCAGGGGCCCACCTTCGGGAACACTGAAGCTTTCTTT. Translation gives CASTAQGPTFGNTEAFF.

The genes are TRBV7-9 and TRBJ2-1; weak D call: TRBD1 (6 bases). The V and J ends lost 5 bases and 5 bases respectively, with 22 bases between them. The CDR3 is made up of 17 amino acids. Germline assignment: CDR1 SEHNR and CDR2 FQNEAQ (reference sequence). CDR3 in amino acids: CASSTTGPQGPNNEQFF. CDR3 nucleotides: TGTGCCAGCAGCACAACCGGGCCCCAGGGGCCGAACAATGAGCAGTTCTTC.

This clonotype was seen at least ten times. The chain is built from TRBV20-1 and TRBJ2-5, with D perhaps matching TRBD1 (6 bases). The germline V and J ends were trimmed by 0 bases and 0 bases, with 8 bases remaining between them. The CDR3 runs 14 residues. Germline V gene sequence: CDR1 DFQATT, CDR2 SNEGSKA (reference sequence). CDR3 sequence (DNA): TGCAGTGCTAGAGATGAGGGGGACCAAGAGACCCAGTACTTC. This codes for CSARDEGDQETQYF.

The chain joins TRBV4-3 to TRBJ1-4; TRBD1 aligns across 10 bases. The CDR3 sequence is 16 residues long. The V gene end was trimmed by 0 bases and the J gene end by 6 bases; junction bases not matched to a gene: 4. Germline loops: CDR1 LGHNA, CDR2 YSLEER. CDR3 bases: TGCGCCAGCAGCCAAGAAGGGGACAGGGGAGATGAAAAACTGTTTTTT. This encodes CASSQEGDRGDEKLFF.

As concerns this clonotype: At one end the junction does not follow the germline gene, possibly because of a read error. The rearrangement joins TRBV7-9 to TRBJ1-5; 9 bases agree with TRBD1. From germline, CDR1 is SEHNR and CDR2 FQNEAQ (reference sequence). The CDR3 runs to 14 residues. CDR3 loop: CARSLGTGIQPQHF. CDR3 in DNA: TGTGCCCGCAGCTTAGGGACAGGGATTCAGCCCCAGCATTTT.

The table lists this clonotype with many counts. This chain uses TRBV12-3 or TRBV12-4 with TRBJ1-1; no clear D. V was shortened by 3 bases and J by 7 bases, with 12 bases between the two germline ends. The CDR3 is 13 amino acids. The DNA of the CDR3 is TGTGCCAGCAGTTTCGAACAGTTTTTTGAAGCTTTCTTT. It codes for CASSFEQFFEAFF.